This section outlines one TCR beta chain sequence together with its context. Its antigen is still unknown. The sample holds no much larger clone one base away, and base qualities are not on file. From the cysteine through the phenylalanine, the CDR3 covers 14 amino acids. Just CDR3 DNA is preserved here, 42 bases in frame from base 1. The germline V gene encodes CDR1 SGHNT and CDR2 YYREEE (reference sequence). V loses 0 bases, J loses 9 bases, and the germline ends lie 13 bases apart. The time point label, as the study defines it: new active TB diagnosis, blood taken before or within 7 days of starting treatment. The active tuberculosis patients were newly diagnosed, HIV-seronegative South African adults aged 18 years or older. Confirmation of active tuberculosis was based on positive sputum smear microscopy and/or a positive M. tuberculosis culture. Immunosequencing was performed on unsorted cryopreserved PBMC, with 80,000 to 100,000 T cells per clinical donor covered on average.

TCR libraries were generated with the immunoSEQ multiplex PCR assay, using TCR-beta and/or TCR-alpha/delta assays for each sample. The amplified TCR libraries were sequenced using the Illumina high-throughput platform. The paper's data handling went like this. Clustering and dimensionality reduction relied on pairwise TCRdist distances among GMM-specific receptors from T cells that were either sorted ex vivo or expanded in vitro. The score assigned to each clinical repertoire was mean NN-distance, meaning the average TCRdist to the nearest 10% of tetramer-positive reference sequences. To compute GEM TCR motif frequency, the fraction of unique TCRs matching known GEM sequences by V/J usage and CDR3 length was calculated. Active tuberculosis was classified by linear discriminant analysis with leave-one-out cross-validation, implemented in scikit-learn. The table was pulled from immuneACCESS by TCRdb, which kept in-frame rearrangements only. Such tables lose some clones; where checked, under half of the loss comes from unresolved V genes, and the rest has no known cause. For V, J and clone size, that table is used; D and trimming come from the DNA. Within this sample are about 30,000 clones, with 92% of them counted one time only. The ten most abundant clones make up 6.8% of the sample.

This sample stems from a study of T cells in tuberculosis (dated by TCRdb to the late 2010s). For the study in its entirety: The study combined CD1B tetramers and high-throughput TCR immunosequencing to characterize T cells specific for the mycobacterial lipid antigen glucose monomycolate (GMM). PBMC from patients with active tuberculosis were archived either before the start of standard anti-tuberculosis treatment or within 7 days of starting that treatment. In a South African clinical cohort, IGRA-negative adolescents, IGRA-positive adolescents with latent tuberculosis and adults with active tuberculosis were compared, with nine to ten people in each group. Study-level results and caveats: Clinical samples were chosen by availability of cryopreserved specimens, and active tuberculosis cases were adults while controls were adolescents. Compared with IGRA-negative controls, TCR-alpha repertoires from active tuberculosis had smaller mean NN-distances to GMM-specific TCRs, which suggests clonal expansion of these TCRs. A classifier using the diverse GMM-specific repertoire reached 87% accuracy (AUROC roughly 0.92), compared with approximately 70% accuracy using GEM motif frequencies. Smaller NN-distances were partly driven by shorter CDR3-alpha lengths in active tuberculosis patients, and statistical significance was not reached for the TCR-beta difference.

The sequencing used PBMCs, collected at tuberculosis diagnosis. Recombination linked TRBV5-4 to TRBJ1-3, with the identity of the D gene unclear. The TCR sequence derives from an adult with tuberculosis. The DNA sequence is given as TGTGCCAGCAGCTTGGATGGGAGGTTAGGCACCATATATTTT. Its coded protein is CASSLDGRLGTIYF. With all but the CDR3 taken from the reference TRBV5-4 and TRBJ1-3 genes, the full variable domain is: ETGVTQSPTHLIKTRGQQVTLRCSSQSGHNTVSWYQQALGQGPQFIFQYYREEENGRGNFPPRFSGLQFPNYSSELNVNALELDDSALYLCASSLDGRLGTIYFGEGSWLTVV.